The clone carrying this TCR beta chain showed up just a few times. Germline V lookup: CDR1 SGHNT, CDR2 YYREEE (reference sequence). The CDR3 is 16 amino acids. Trimming stripped 4 bases from V and 5 bases from J, with 20 bases between. The data belong to a study of T-cell memory formation after mild COVID-19. MiXCR, applied by TCRdb to the 5' RACE reads, yields one record per CDR3 protein. The sample consists of fewer than 400,000 distinct CDR3 sequences, about 17% of them appearing once. The V call is TRBV5-4, the J call TRBJ2-3, with D tentatively TRBD2 (7 bases). This clonotype was obtained from a man aged 18 to 29 who had mild COVID-19 (a few samples of this study predate the infection). Cell type and time point are not known. Sequenced: PBMCs or a T cell subset sorted from them (not recorded which). The CDR3: CASSRNRGGQGDTQYF. The CDR3 nucleotides are TGTGCCAGCAGCCGGAATAGGGGGGGCCAGGGAGATACGCAGTATTTT.